This TCR beta chain was profiled in a study of blood T cell repertoires in COVID-19. Study-level information: COVID-19 samples, acute and convalescent, were from the United States, Italy and Spain. PBMCs, B-cell-depleted T cells, or T cells provided the cDNA or gDNA that made up the material.

Original analysis: Amplifying reference gene primers gave estimates of nucleated cell counts. Sequencing used immunoSEQ multiplex PCR; TCRdb keeps in-frame clones, though not all of them. That table furnishes V, J and clone size, whereas the DNA furnished D and trimming. Among under 8,000 clones listed, 75% to 85% were seen once. The junction had 16 bases not matched to a gene; V was cut back by 6 bases and J by 0 bases. CDR1 is MDHEN and CDR2 is SYDVKM in the germline V gene. The CDR3 is made up of 18 amino acids. Sequencing used peripheral blood. The sequence derives from a human donor with active COVID-19. The donor label of this sample is uncertain. V and J are TRBV28 and TRBJ1-2, with 7 bases matching TRBD1. The CDR3 is CASSPPPRTGLANYGYTF. CDR3 sequence (DNA): TGTGCCAGCAGCCCTCCCCCCCGGACAGGCCTCGCTAACTATGGCTACACCTTC.